The rows below give T cell receptor beta chains drawn from one sample of a study of OX40 agonist ivuxolimab in advanced cancers. TCRdb's table, derived via immunoSEQ multiplex PCR, lists solely in-frame clones and lacks some. The sample yields more than 75,000 clones, approximately 90% seen once. The source was CD4+ or CD8+ T cells sorted from blood, collected in a trial of the OX40 agonist ivuxolimab. All receptors come from an adult with an advanced solid tumor such as melanoma, head and neck, liver or kidney cancer. The CDR3 runs from the conserved cysteine through the conserved F or W. D genes are given only for firm matches. Expanded clones are given a class, and other clones once, few, many or no size at all.

CDR3nt | CDR3aa | j_gene | d_gene | v_gene | abundance
TGTGCCAGCAGCCGCGGGTCGTCTTATAGCAATCAGCCCCAGCATTTT | CASSRGSSYSNQPQHF | TRBJ1-5 | - | TRBV27 | once
TGTGCCAGTAGTATTGGCTCTGGGGCCAACGTCCTGACTTTC | CASSIGSGANVLTF | TRBJ2-6 | - | TRBV19 | -
TGTGCCAGTAGTATCCTCGCCTATGGCTACACCTTC | CASSILAYGYTF | TRBJ1-2 | - | TRBV19 | -
TGTGCCAGCAGCTTGGATGAGCGGGAGTCGGGCACAGATACGCAGTATTTT | CASSLDERESGTDTQYF | TRBJ2-3 | TRBD2 | TRBV5-6 | -
TGTGCCAGCAGCGGACAGGGTCAAGAGACCCAGTACTTC | CASSGQGQETQYF | TRBJ2-5 | TRBD1 | TRBV9 | -
TGTGCCAGTAGTATCTTCCAGGGGGCGGAGACCCAGTACTTC | CASSIFQGAETQYF | TRBJ2-5 | TRBD1 | TRBV19 | -
TGTGCCAGCAGAACTGGTCCGAACACCGGGGAGCTGTTTTTT | CASRTGPNTGELFF | TRBJ2-2 | - | TRBV13 | -
TGTGCCAGCAGCCAAGGGGGGGGATGGGATCAGCCCCAGCATTTT | CASSQGGGWDQPQHF | TRBJ1-5 | - | TRBV7-2 | -
TGTGCCAGCAGTGACGGGGACCGGAGGCAGTTCTTC | CASSDGDRRQFF | TRBJ2-1 | - | TRBV6-6 | -
TGTGCCAGCAGCTTATCGACAGGGGTTTACGAGCAGTACTTC | CASSLSTGVYEQYF | TRBJ2-7 | TRBD1 | TRBV5-4 | -
TGTGCCAGCAGCTTGCGACTAGCGGGAGCCTCCTACGAGCAGTACTTC | CASSLRLAGASYEQYF | TRBJ2-7 | TRBD2 | TRBV5-6 | -
TGTGCCAGCAGCTCACCGGGACTAGCGGGTCGAGAGACCCAGTACTTC | CASSSPGLAGRETQYF | TRBJ2-5 | TRBD2 | TRBV7-2 | once
TGTGCCAGCTCACCACCCCCGGAGGTTTACAATGAGCAGTTCTTC | CASSPPPEVYNEQFF | TRBJ2-1 | - | TRBV18 | -
TGTGCCTGGAGTGAGACCACCGGACTAGCGGGAGGGAGAAATGAGCAGTTCTTC | CAWSETTGLAGGRNEQFF | TRBJ2-1 | TRBD2 | TRBV30 | -
TGTGCCAGCAGCGTAGTGAGCGGGAGGGCCAATGAGCAGTTCTTC | CASSVVSGRANEQFF | TRBJ2-1 | TRBD2 | TRBV9 | -
TGTGCCTGGAGACCACTAGCGGGAGCGACAGATACGCAGTATTTT | CAWRPLAGATDTQYF | TRBJ2-3 | TRBD2 | TRBV30 | -
TGCGCCAGCAGTGTGTCACCCTCCTACGAGCAGTACTTC | CASSVSPSYEQYF | TRBJ2-7 | - | TRBV10-1 | -
TGTGCCAGCGACCAGGGGGGATCTGGAAACACCATATATTTT | CASDQGGSGNTIYF | TRBJ1-3 | TRBD1 | TRBV19 | few
TGTGCCAGCAGTTTAACAGGGGGCGCGGGCTATGGCTACACCTTC | CASSLTGGAGYGYTF | TRBJ1-2 | TRBD1 | TRBV27 | -
TGTGCCAGCTCACCCGGGACGGCGAGCTCTGGAAACACCATATATTTT | CASSPGTASSGNTIYF | TRBJ1-3 | - | TRBV18 | -
TGTGCCAGCTCACCATTGACAGGAAGACAAGAGACCCAGTACTTC | CASSPLTGRQETQYF | TRBJ2-5 | - | TRBV18 | -
TGTGCCAGCAGCCTACAAGAGGGTTACGGCTACACCTTC | CASSLQEGYGYTF | TRBJ1-2 | - | TRBV14 | -
TGTGCCAGCGGTAGCGGGGGACCATACAATGAGCAGTTCTTC | CASGSGGPYNEQFF | TRBJ2-1 | TRBD2 | TRBV2 | -
TGCGCCAGCAGCTTAAACGGACAGGGAACGAACACCATATATTTT | CASSLNGQGTNTIYF | TRBJ1-3 | TRBD1 | TRBV5-1 | -
TGTGCCAGGCGAGGCGGAGGCTCCTACAATGAGCAGTTCTTC | CARRGGGSYNEQFF | TRBJ2-1 | - | TRBV30 | -
TGCGCCACCGCCATGGAGTATAGCAATCAGCCCCAGCATTTT | CATAMEYSNQPQHF | TRBJ1-5 | - | TRBV10-2 | -
TGCGCCAGCAGCGAGACCAGCTCTGGAAACACCATATATTTT | CASSETSSGNTIYF | TRBJ1-3 | - | TRBV5-1 | once
TGTGCCAGTAGTATACGTGAAGGGACCGGGGAGCTGTTTTTT | CASSIREGTGELFF | TRBJ2-2 | - | TRBV19 | -
TGTGCCAGCAGCCAAGGAGTCCAGTTCCCCTACGAGCAGTACTTC | CASSQGVQFPYEQYF | TRBJ2-7 | - | TRBV14 | -
TGTGCCACCAGCAGAGATCGACTTAGACAAGAGACCCAGTACTTC | CATSRDRLRQETQYF | TRBJ2-5 | - | TRBV15 | once
TGTGCCAGCAGCTCAGACTTGACGGGAGACTACGAGCAGTACTTC | CASSSDLTGDYEQYF | TRBJ2-7 | - | TRBV7-9 | -
TGTGCCAGTAGTCCCCGAACTAGCTTCCCCTACAATGAGCAGTTCTTC | CASSPRTSFPYNEQFF | TRBJ2-1 | - | TRBV19 | -
TGTGCCAGCTCTCCGGACAGGGCTAACTATGGCTACACCTTC | CASSPDRANYGYTF | TRBJ1-2 | TRBD1 | TRBV18 | -
TGCGCCAGCAGCCAAGGGGTACTGACGACTAGCGGAAGATACGAGCAGTACTTC | CASSQGVLTTSGRYEQYF | TRBJ2-7 | TRBD2 | TRBV4-1 | -
TGTGCCAGTAGTCCCCGGACAGGGCTTGGCTACACTGAAGCTTTCTTT | CASSPRTGLGYTEAFF | TRBJ1-1 | TRBD1 | TRBV19 | -
TGCGCCAGCAGCTTGGCGGTAGGACAACAAGAGACCCAGTACTTC | CASSLAVGQQETQYF | TRBJ2-5 | - | TRBV5-1 | -
TGTGCCAGTAGTATCGGCGGGATCGGGGGCTACACCTTC | CASSIGGIGGYTF | TRBJ1-2 | - | TRBV19 | -
TGTGCCAGTACCCACCCAGGCGTAGCCGCCACTGAAGCTTTCTTT | CASTHPGVAATEAFF | TRBJ1-1 | - | TRBV19 | -
TGTGCCAGCTCACCACCCGGACAGGGGGCATACGAGCAGTACTTC | CASSPPGQGAYEQYF | TRBJ2-7 | TRBD1 | TRBV18 | -
TGTGCCAGCAGCTTAGGGACTAGCGTCACTGGAGAGCAGTACTTC | CASSLGTSVTGEQYF | TRBJ2-7 | TRBD2 | TRBV7-6 | -
TGTGCCAGTAGTATGCGGGGGGCTGGGGCCAATGAGCAGTTCTTC | CASSMRGAGANEQFF | TRBJ2-1 | TRBD2 | TRBV19 | -
TGTGCCAGCAGTTTATATTGGCAGGGAGGAACTAATGAAAAACTGTTTTTT | CASSLYWQGGTNEKLFF | TRBJ1-4 | - | TRBV27 | -
TGCGCCACCGAACCGGGGACTAGCGGGAAGGACGAGCAGTACTTC | CATEPGTSGKDEQYF | TRBJ2-7 | TRBD2 | TRBV10-1 | once
TGTGCCAGCAGAATGACTAGCGGGAACGCCTACGAGCAGTACTTC | CASRMTSGNAYEQYF | TRBJ2-7 | TRBD2 | TRBV6-5 | -
TGTGCTAGTGGGCCACGGACTAGCGGGATATACGAGCAGTACTTC | CASGPRTSGIYEQYF | TRBJ2-7 | TRBD2 | TRBV12-5 | -
TGTGCCAGCAGCTCCCCGACTAGCGGGAGTACTGAGCAGTTCTTC | CASSSPTSGSTEQFF | TRBJ2-1 | TRBD2 | TRBV5-6 | -
TGTGCCAGCAGGGCAGGGGACAGGGGGTATCAGCCCCAGCATTTT | CASRAGDRGYQPQHF | TRBJ1-5 | TRBD1 | TRBV28 | few
TGTGCCACCAGCAGACTAGCACTTAGCACAGATACGCAGTATTTT | CATSRLALSTDTQYF | TRBJ2-3 | - | TRBV15 | -
TGCGCCAGCAGTCAATCGAGGCTAGCGGGAGAAGAGACCCAGTACTTC | CASSQSRLAGEETQYF | TRBJ2-5 | TRBD2 | TRBV23-1 | -
TGTGCCAGCAGCCAAGAGGGTTTCAGGGGATACAATGAGCAGTTCTTC | CASSQEGFRGYNEQFF | TRBJ2-1 | - | TRBV4-2 | once
TGTGCCAGCAGTGCCCCGGGACCCCTCTCCTACAATGAGCAGTTCTTC | CASSAPGPLSYNEQFF | TRBJ2-1 | - | TRBV25-1 | -
TGTGCCAGTAGACAGGGAGAGACCCAGTACTTC | CASRQGETQYF | TRBJ2-5 | - | TRBV19 | once
TGCAGCGTTCTCCATTCTGGGGCCAACGTCCTGACTTTC | CSVLHSGANVLTF | TRBJ2-6 | - | TRBV29-1 | -
TGCGCCAGCAGCCAGGAGAGGGCTAGCGGAAACACCGGGGAGCTGTTTTTT | CASSQERASGNTGELFF | TRBJ2-2 | TRBD2 | TRBV4-3 | -
TGCGCCAGCAGCTTGGGGGGTCAGGGGAAAGGCGAGCAGTACTTC | CASSLGGQGKGEQYF | TRBJ2-7 | - | TRBV5-1 | -
TGTGCCAGCAGAAGGACAGCAACCTACGAGCAGTACTTC | CASRRTATYEQYF | TRBJ2-7 | - | TRBV6-5 | -
TGTGCCAGCTCCCGAACCGGGGACAGCGGGAGTTCCGGCACCGGGGAGCTGTTTTTT | CASSRTGDSGSSGTGELFF | TRBJ2-2 | - | TRBV18 | -
TGTGCCAGCAGCTTATCTACTAGCGGGGGGCAAAATGAGCAGTTCTTC | CASSLSTSGGQNEQFF | TRBJ2-1 | TRBD2 | TRBV7-2 | few
TGTGCCAGCAGTCGGTGGACAGCCCAAACCAACACTGAAGCTTTCTTT | CASSRWTAQTNTEAFF | TRBJ1-1 | - | TRBV13 | -
TGCGCCAGCAGCTTGCGAGCTAGCGGGACTCCGAACACCGGGGAGCTGTTTTTT | CASSLRASGTPNTGELFF | TRBJ2-2 | TRBD2 | TRBV5-1 | -